Listed below are T cell receptor beta chains from one sample, sequenced in a study of T cells in Graves' hyperthyroidism and ophthalmopathy. TCRdb re-called the multiplex PCR reads through MiXCR, storing one row per CDR3 protein. The profile shows about 690,000 distinct CDR3 sequences, about 18% of them singletons. The sample comprised blood. These TCRs come from a man aged 50-59 years with Graves' hyperthyroidism. The CDR3 runs from the conserved cysteine through the conserved F or W. D genes are given only for firm matches. The size of a clone is reported for some rows only, either as once, few or many, or as a class for expanded clones.

V gene	J gene	clone size	D gene	CDR3 protein	CDR3 DNA
TRBV20-1	TRBJ1-2	few	TRBD1	CSARTDRGQDGYTF	TGCAGTGCTAGGACCGACAGGGGACAGGATGGCTACACCTTC
TRBV6-2/TRBV6-3	TRBJ2-2	few	NA	CATGGGQSNTGELFF	TGTGCCACCGGGGGGGGACAGTCGAACACCGGGGAGCTGTTTTTT
TRBV30	TRBJ1-3	many	NA	CAWSTTPPGNTIYF	TGTGCCTGGAGCACAACACCCCCTGGAAACACCATATATTTT
TRBV7-2	TRBJ2-3	NA	NA	CASSSGLITDTQYF	TGTGCCAGCAGCTCAGGACTAATCACAGATACGCAGTATTTT
TRBV27	TRBJ2-3	many	NA	CASSYTQSTDTQYF	TGTGCCAGCAGCTACACCCAAAGCACAGATACGCAGTATTTT
TRBV7-2	TRBJ2-2	many	NA	CASSPTRSLTGELFF	TGTGCCAGCAGCCCCACGCGATCCCTCACCGGGGAGCTGTTTTTT
TRBV19	TRBJ2-2	NA	TRBD2	CASSPPSPTSGSTGELFF	TGTGCCAGTAGTCCTCCGTCCCCGACTAGCGGGAGTACCGGGGAGCTGTTTTTT
TRBV6-2/TRBV6-3	TRBJ1-1	many	NA	CASSYSEVLLNTEAFF	TGTGCCAGCAGTTACTCGGAGGTCCTTTTGAACACTGAAGCTTTCTTT
TRBV10-1	TRBJ2-3	NA	TRBD2	CASSVSGAVDTQYF	TGCGCCAGCAGTGTTAGCGGGGCGGTGGATACGCAGTATTTT
TRBV12-3/TRBV12-4	TRBJ1-5	many	NA	CASSLGGYGYSNQPQHF	TGTGCCAGCAGTTTAGGAGGGTACGGTTATAGCAATCAGCCCCAGCATTTT
TRBV6-1	TRBJ2-4	NA	NA	CASSSPPTRGNIQYF	TGTGCCAGCAGTTCACCCCCCACCCGAGGGAACATTCAGTACTTC
TRBV7-8	TRBJ2-7	many	TRBD2	CASSLNLAGGGYEQYF	TGTGCCAGCAGCTTAAATCTAGCGGGAGGGGGCTACGAGCAGTACTTC
TRBV18	TRBJ2-1	few	NA	CATTERAIVYNEQFF	TGTGCCACCACTGAACGGGCGATAGTCTACAATGAGCAGTTCTTC